These T cell receptor beta chains were read from a single sample in a study of shared clonotypes between healthy human individuals. Generated by immunoSEQ multiplex PCR, the TCRdb table keeps only in-frame clones and is missing some. Seen here are some 95,000 clones, almost 70% observed once, and the top ten hold approximately 55%. The sequenced sample was memory CD8+ T cells sorted from blood. These receptors originate from a man under 40 in good health. Both conserved end residues are part of each CDR3. The D gene is left open where the match is weak. Not all rows give a size; the values are once, few, many and, for expanded clones, a class.

v_call	j_call	d_call	clone_size	cdr3_aa	cdr3_nt
TRBV11-2	TRBJ2-3	TRBD1	-	CASSLWTGKDTQYF	TGTGCCAGCAGCTTATGGACAGGGAAGGATACGCAGTATTTT
TRBV27	TRBJ2-1	-	-	CASSLLSRRGGMPSYNEQFF	TGTGCCAGCAGTTTATTGTCCAGAAGGGGTGGGATGCCATCCTACAATGAGCAGTTCTTC
TRBV4-2	TRBJ2-4	-	-	CASSQETGPGNIQYF	TGTGCCAGCAGCCAAGAGACTGGACCGGGGAACATTCAGTACTTC
TRBV11-2	TRBJ2-7	TRBD2	-	CASTQPGLDYEQYF	TGTGCCAGCACCCAACCGGGACTAGACTACGAGCAGTACTTC
TRBV13	TRBJ2-1	-	few	CASSLFFSSYNEQFF	TGTGCCAGCAGCTTATTCTTTAGCTCCTACAATGAGCAGTTCTTC
TRBV10-1	TRBJ2-7	TRBD2	-	CASSEYVGGPYEQYF	TGCGCCAGCAGTGAGTATGTGGGAGGGCCCTACGAGCAGTACTTC
TRBV5-4	TRBJ2-1	-	-	CASSDRTLGEQFF	TGTGCCAGCAGCGACCGGACCCTGGGTGAGCAGTTCTTC
TRBV6-1	TRBJ1-4	-	few	CASSPSRANEKLFF	TGTGCCAGCAGCCCAAGTAGAGCCAATGAAAAACTGTTTTTT
TRBV30	TRBJ1-5	-	few	CAWSVQGSLNQPQHF	TGTGCCTGGAGTGTACAGGGTTCGTTGAATCAGCCCCAGCATTTT
TRBV27	TRBJ2-2	TRBD2	-	CASSLRIPGLAGNTGELFF	TGTGCCAGCAGTCTCCGCATCCCAGGACTAGCGGGAAACACCGGGGAGCTGTTTTTT
TRBV28	TRBJ2-1	-	-	CASSRSYNEQFF	TGTGCCAGCAGCCGTAGCTACAATGAGCAGTTCTTC
TRBV13	TRBJ2-1	TRBD2	-	CAIHPGLVFHEQFF	TGTGCGATCCACCCGGGACTAGTCTTTCATGAGCAGTTCTTC
TRBV6-4	TRBJ1-5	-	-	CASSEDGLQGPQHF	TGTGCCAGCAGTGAAGACGGCCTCCAAGGGCCCCAGCATTTT
TRBV19	TRBJ2-1	TRBD2	-	CASSIGLGVYEQFF	TGTGCCAGTAGTATTGGACTAGGAGTCTATGAGCAGTTCTTC
TRBV5-4	TRBJ2-7	-	many	CASSPGWPDEQYF	TGTGCCAGCAGCCCCGGGTGGCCGGACGAGCAGTACTTC
TRBV6-5	TRBJ2-1	TRBD1	many	CASSYLTGKYNEQFF	TGTGCCAGCAGTTATTTGACAGGGAAATACAATGAGCAGTTCTTC
TRBV10-3	TRBJ1-1	-	-	CAISEGAGEAFF	TGTGCCATCAGTGAGGGGGCAGGCGAAGCTTTCTTT
TRBV25-1	TRBJ1-2	-	-	CASSNTSYGYTF	TGTGCCAGCAGTAACACGTCCTATGGCTACACCTTC
TRBV11-2	TRBJ2-3	TRBD2	-	CASSRRTSSGRGTDTQYF	TGTGCCAGCAGCCGCCGTACCTCTAGCGGGAGGGGCACAGATACGCAGTATTTT
TRBV27	TRBJ2-5	TRBD1	many	CASSLLGTEETQYF	TGTGCCAGCAGTTTACTAGGGACAGAAGAGACCCAGTACTTC
TRBV6-1	TRBJ1-5	TRBD1	-	CASSEETGGYQPQHF	TGTGCCAGCAGTGAAGAGACAGGGGGATATCAGCCCCAGCATTTT
TRBV28	TRBJ1-2	TRBD1	-	CASRGQGFGYGYTF	TGTGCCAGCAGGGGACAGGGTTTTGGCTATGGCTACACCTTC
TRBV10-1	TRBJ2-2	-	-	CASSESGTGELFF	TGCGCCAGCAGTGAGTCGGGAACCGGGGAGCTGTTTTTT
TRBV11-2	TRBJ1-5	-	-	CASSRDGDQPQHF	TGTGCCAGCAGCAGGGACGGCGATCAGCCCCAGCATTTT
TRBV27	TRBJ2-1	-	-	CASSLSPSSYNEQFF	TGTGCCAGCAGTTTATCTCCGAGCTCCTACAATGAGCAGTTCTTC
TRBV11-3	TRBJ2-3	TRBD2	-	CASSPTSGTDTQYF	TGTGCCAGCAGCCCGACTAGCGGCACAGATACGCAGTATTTT
TRBV5-5	TRBJ1-4	-	-	CASSLFNEKLFF	TGTGCCAGCAGCTTGTTTAATGAAAAACTGTTTTTT
TRBV10-3	TRBJ2-3	TRBD2	-	CAISGGAGGSDTQYF	TGTGCCATCAGTGGTGGGGCGGGAGGATCAGATACGCAGTATTTT
TRBV10-3	TRBJ2-5	-	-	CAISEPGPWYQETQYF	TGTGCCATCAGTGAGCCCGGACCTTGGTACCAAGAGACCCAGTACTTC
TRBV4-3	TRBJ2-6	-	many	CASSQVTGSGANVLTF	TGCGCCAGCAGCCAAGTCACGGGTTCTGGGGCCAACGTCCTGACTTTC
TRBV28	TRBJ2-1	-	-	CASSPGPYNEQFF	TGTGCCAGCAGTCCGGGACCCTACAATGAGCAGTTCTTC
TRBV25-1	TRBJ2-1	TRBD1	few	CATTGGLANEQFF	TGTGCCACCACAGGGGGCCTCGCTAATGAGCAGTTCTTC
TRBV6-4	TRBJ2-3	-	-	CASSDGLGADTQYF	TGTGCCAGCAGTGACGGGCTGGGGGCCGATACGCAGTATTTT
TRBV6-4	TRBJ2-1	TRBD1	-	CASSDSAGGDYNEQFF	TGTGCCAGCAGTGACTCCGCAGGGGGCGACTACAATGAGCAGTTCTTC
TRBV2	TRBJ2-7	TRBD2	-	CASSPSGRVQEQYF	TGTGCCAGCAGTCCCAGCGGGAGAGTTCAAGAGCAGTACTTC
TRBV7-1	TRBJ2-7	TRBD1	-	CASSSTLTDRPFYEQYF	TGTGCCAGCAGCTCAACTCTGACGGACAGGCCGTTCTACGAGCAGTACTTC
TRBV5-1	TRBJ2-6	TRBD2	-	CASSLVSGRRSGANVLTF	TGCGCCAGCAGCTTGGTCAGCGGGAGGAGGTCTGGGGCCAACGTCCTGACTTTC
TRBV7-6	TRBJ2-5	TRBD1	-	CASKNPTGEETQYF	TGTGCCAGCAAAAACCCAACAGGGGAAGAGACCCAGTACTTC
TRBV5-1	TRBJ2-2	-	-	CASSLRTSAGELFF	TGCGCCAGCAGCTTGCGTACGAGCGCCGGGGAGCTGTTTTTT
TRBV29-1	TRBJ2-5	-	-	CSAGEAQYF	TGCAGCGCGGGGGAGGCCCAGTACTTC
TRBV29-1	TRBJ2-3	-	-	CSVERPGVTDTQYF	TGCAGCGTTGAAAGGCCAGGAGTCACAGATACGCAGTATTTT
TRBV6-4	TRBJ2-3	TRBD1	-	CASSGTGGADTQYF	TGTGCCAGCAGTGGGACAGGGGGCGCAGATACGCAGTATTTT
TRBV27	TRBJ2-3	-	-	CASSTYTDTQYF	TGTGCCAGCAGCACCTACACAGATACGCAGTATTTT
TRBV6-4	TRBJ2-1	-	-	CASSDSGAAYNEQFF	TGTGCCAGCAGTGACTCAGGGGCTGCGTACAATGAGCAGTTCTTC